This TCR beta chain was documented in a study of T cell responses to AZD1222 COVID-19 vaccine (dated by TCRdb to the early 2020s). Describing the broader study: A total of approximately 240 trial participants underwent TCR sequencing, of whom some 210 received two doses of AZD1222 and approximately 25 received two doses of the MenACWY control vaccine. Trial participants were enrolled by age into 18-55, 56-69 and 70-plus year subgroups, with around 150, 28 and 57 TCR-sequenced participants respectively. Paper-wide results and their limitations: Because no samples from the day 14 peak response were available, repertoires could be characterized only after the peak T cell response. Vaccine-associated CD4 TCRs spanned the whole spike protein, with dominant responses in regions 160-218 and 743-854. The 56-69-year group was small, and its depth increase did not reach significance, likely because of low power. Conclusions about previously exposed vaccinees are limited, since just 5 to 7 AZD1222 recipients were seropositive for SARS-CoV-2 at baseline. Most participants were white British and females outnumbered males, and the authors suggested that clonal diversity may have been underestimated. Reportedly, almost half of the unique spike-specific TCRs recognized epitopes lying outside the regions that are mutated in the B.1.351 and B.1.1.7 variants. After two AZD1222 doses, spike-specific TCR breadth and depth were significantly higher than at day 0 and than in MenACWY recipients.

The intended sense of this specimen's time point label: about 28 days (+/-7) after the second vaccine dose. AZD1222 recipients with second doses at about 4 weeks or about 12 weeks were pooled, because spike-specific TCR depth and breadth did not differ between schedules. The vaccinee samples were drawn from two UK trials, COV001 and COV002, one of which was a single-blind randomized controlled phase 2/3 trial testing AZD1222 (ChAdOx1 nCoV-19) in healthy adults. For TCRbeta chain sequencing, PBMC samples from trial participants were taken at day 0 and at day 28 after the second dose. The CDR3 regions of human TCRbeta chains were subjected to immunosequencing. The authors processed their data as follows. Repertoire TCRs were matched against a reference library of SARS-CoV-2-specific TCRs generated with the MIRA antigen-specificity platform. Breadth was defined as the fraction of unique TCRs that were SARS-CoV-2-associated, and depth was defined as the fraction of total T cells that were SARS-CoV-2-associated. Using the MIRA data, each spike-specific TCR was mapped to the spike region that the TCR reacts to and placed in a CD4 or CD8 class. Log10-transformed breadth and depth values were compared by one-way ANOVA with Sidak's multiple comparisons tests. The table was pulled from immuneACCESS by TCRdb, which kept in-frame rearrangements only. Such tables lose some clones; where checked, under half of the loss comes from unresolved V genes, and the rest has no known cause. Clone size and V and J calls were adopted from that table, with D and trimming inferred from the DNA. The sample data list tens of thousands of clones, and approximately 80% of these were observed just once. Together, the top ten hold about a sixth of the sample.

From V the trimming removes 0 bases and from J it removes 7 bases, while the gene matches leave 9 bases of the junction unaccounted for. The germline V gene specifies SGHRS as CDR1 and YFSETQ as CDR2. The CDR3 measures 16 amino acids from cysteine to phenylalanine. This entry keeps only the CDR3 DNA: 48 bases, framed from base 1. In its sample, this clone was seen once. Its recognized antigen is unknown. No much larger clone is present one base from it, and per-base qualities are unavailable. This receptor chain uses TRBV5-1 and TRBJ1-4; TRBD1 lines up with 7 middle nucleotides. This TCR was sampled from an adult who received the AZD1222 COVID-19 vaccine. This sample comprised peripheral blood, obtained 28 days after the second AZD1222 dose. CDR3 protein: CASSLEGRGTGEKLFF. The nucleotide sequence reads as follows: TGCGCCAGCAGCTTGGAGGGCAGGGGGACGGGTGAAAAACTGTTTTTT.